The present entry profiles one T cell receptor (beta chain) with its context. What it binds is unknown. One end of the junction does not line up with germline, which may come from a read error. The data were taken from a study of tumor-infiltrating lymphocytes in primary liver carcinoma. Turning to the study itself: Tissue type made little difference to sample yields of roughly 3.5 to 7.13 million productive TCRbeta reads. Study-wide findings and caveats: Significantly greater top-250-clone fractions characterized tumors relative to blood (p = 0.039). The proportion of top clones found throughout all five tumor regions was only about 8-25%.

Production of TCR beta cDNA used roughly 0.55 ug total RNA together with a constant-region primer. Three rounds of nested multiplex PCR with slightly modified ARM-PCR produced TCR beta libraries. For about 11 cycles apiece, the opening two PCR rounds ran with TRBV1-TRBV30 forward primers and a C-beta reverse primer. MiXCR was run by TCRdb on the multiplex PCR reads, yielding one entry per CDR3 protein. The sample carries roughly 53,000 distinct CDR3 sequences, 70% to 80% recorded once. This CDR3 region has 11 residues. Both RNA and DNA were isolated together from approximately 20-30 mg of bulk tissue that had not been sorted. Every single tumor sample held over 75% viable tumor cells.

The sequencing sample was made of liver tumor tissue from sampling region 2. Subset meaning: tumor region T2, inferior pole. This receptor was taken from a man aged 40-55 years with primary liver carcinoma and hepatitis B virus infection. The chain links TRBV12-3 or TRBV12-4 to TRBJ1-5, with D uncertain. CDR3: CVSSLDQPQQF. DNA for the CDR3: TGTGTCAGCAGTTTAGATCAGCCCCAGCAATTT.